The 9 T cell receptor beta chains below all came from one sample that was sequenced in a study of T cell responses to AZD1222 COVID-19 vaccine. Produced via immunoSEQ multiplex PCR; TCRdb's table is partial and in-frame only. This sample has approximately 130,000 clones; roughly nine tenths occur once, and the top ten carry approximately 30%. Sequenced here: peripheral blood, sampled on day 0 of AZD1222 vaccination. The receptor source for this set is an adult in good health.

The table lists this clone with a count of one. This sequence joins TRBV7-8 and TRBJ1-5; 8 bases agree with TRBD1. The CDR3 loop spans 15 amino acids. CDR1 and CDR2 (germline): SGHVS, FQNEAQ. J lost 5 bases, V lost 7 bases, and 10 bases had no gene match. CDR3 sequence reads: CASNKDRDPHQPQHF. Written as DNA, the CDR3 is TGTGCCAGCAACAAGGACAGGGATCCCCATCAGCCCCAGCATTTT.

The chain carries TRBV7-2 and TRBJ1-6, with 7 bases that match TRBD1. Germline CDR1 is SGHTA and CDR2 is FQGNSA. The CDR3 runs to 14 residues. Germline trimming cut 4 bases from V and 7 bases from J; bases unmatched to any gene: 4. The CDR3 loop reads CASSSGQQNSPLHF. The DNA of the CDR3 is TGTGCCAGCAGCTCGGGACAGCAGAATTCACCCCTCCACTTT.

V and J are TRBV6-5 and TRBJ1-6; TRBD1 matches at 7 bases. The CDR3 runs 15 residues. Germline V gene lookup returns CDR1 MNHEY and CDR2 SVGAGI. With V trimmed by 6 bases and J by 7 bases, 9 bases remained unmatched. CDR3 residues: CASSYQTGDNSPLHF. The CDR3 bases are TGTGCCAGCAGCTATCAAACAGGGGACAATTCACCCCTCCACTTT.

The chain recombines TRBV2 with TRBJ2-7; TRBD2 matches 12 bases. The trim removed 6 bases at V and 3 bases at J, leaving 6 bases unmatched. CDR1 is SNHLY and CDR2 is FYNNEI in the germline V gene. The CDR3 is made up of 15 amino acids. DNA of the CDR3: TGTGCCAGCAGAAGAGAACTAGCGGGAGGCTACGAGCAGTACTTC. Encoded protein: CASRRELAGGYEQYF.

This chain's CDR3 is CSVEDLRSRGYTF. CDR3 DNA sequence: TGCAGCGTTGAAGATCTCCGGTCGAGAGGCTACACCTTC. The gene calls are TRBV29-1 and TRBJ1-2, with unresolved D. Trimming took off 0 bases at V and 8 bases at J, with 13 bases between the two ends. This CDR3 has 13 amino acids. Germline CDR1 and CDR2: SQVTM and ANQGSEA. Full variable domain (missing parts from reference TRBV29-1 and TRBJ1-2): SAVISQKPSRDICQRGTSLTIQCQVDSQVTMMFWYRQQPGQSLTLIATANQGSEATYESGFVIDKFPISRPNLTFSTLTVSNMSPEDSSIYLCSVEDLRSRGYTFGSGTRLTVV.

This clone was seen a few times. V is TRBV5-8 and J is TRBJ2-1, with D perhaps TRBD2 (5 bases). The CDR3 totals 18 residues. V was clipped by 4 bases and J by 0 bases, with 20 bases between them. The germline gives CDR1 SGHTS, CDR2 YDEGEE. The CDR3 coding sequence is TGTGCCAGCAGCGCGCCATCGGGGATTAGAAGCTCCTACAATGAGCAGTTCTTC. Translation gives CASSAPSGIRSSYNEQFF.

The chain recombines TRBV6-5 with TRBJ2-3, with no clear D. V lost 6 bases and J 3 bases, leaving 10 bases between the germline ends. This CDR3 is built from 13 residues. Germline-derived CDR1 and CDR2 are MNHEY and SVGAGI. CDR3 residues: CASRPRLTDTQYF. The CDR3 region has the DNA TGTGCCAGCAGGCCTCGGTTGACAGATACGCAGTATTTT.

The chain has TRBV21-1 and TRBJ1-6; whether TRBD1, the table's D call, matches the DNA was not checked. TRBV21-1 has pseudogene status. CDR3 length equals 15 residues. CDR3 region: CASSNGSPHDSPLHF. CDR3 coding DNA: TGTGCCAGCAGCAATGGCTCGCCGCACGATTCACCCCTCCACTTT.

The V gene is TRBV6-6, the J gene TRBJ1-5; D might be TRBD1 (5 bases). CDR3 length: 14 residues. Germline loops: CDR1 MNHNY, CDR2 SVGAGI (reference sequence). With 6 bases removed from V and 7 bases from J, the gap between germline ends came to 16 bases. The CDR3 nucleotides are TGTGCCAGCAGCAAGCGAGACAGCGAGCAGCCCCAGCATTTT. As protein: CASSKRDSEQPQHF.